The TCR beta chain described here comes from a study of neurological immune-mediated disorders. Regarding the study as a whole: In HTLV-1-associated myelopathy, TCR clonal expansion was greatest, whereas multiple sclerosis had the least, falling below healthy controls. None of the CDR3 amino acid sequences of expanded clones were shared across subjects, and this suggested private repertoires in all groups.

Many counts were recorded for this clonotype. Its specificity is unknown. From germline, CDR1 is SGHRS and CDR2 YFSETQ. This CDR3 contains 14 residues. Trimming cost V 3 bases and J 4 bases, with 11 bases left between them. Each TCR transcript was tagged with a 10-nucleotide random UMI during 5'RACE. TCRdb analysed the 5' RACE reads with MiXCR anew, one entry per CDR3 protein. Here the sample spans fewer than 45,000 distinct CDR3 sequences, nearly 7.5% being singletons. This receptor was obtained from a woman aged 35 to 49 in good health. This chain joins TRBV5-1 and TRBJ2-1, with a possible D match to TRBD1 (5 bases). The sample taken for sequencing was PBMCs. The CDR3 DNA reads as TGCGCCAGCAGCTGGAAGGGGTCTTACAATGAGCAGTTCTTC. As protein: CASSWKGSYNEQFF.